This T cell receptor (beta chain) was identified in a study of siplizumab effects on memory and regulatory T cells (dated by TCRdb to about 2019). Broadly, across the study: The study examined how the anti-CD2 antibody siplizumab affects alloreactive T-cell subsets in allogeneic mixed lymphocyte reactions built from human PBMCs.

Comment on this clone: Its binding antigen is unknown. There are no base qualities to consult, and no much larger clone falls within one base.

V is pared back by 2 bases and J by 8 bases, with 16 bases lying between the germline termini. In the germline V gene, CDR1 corresponds to MGHRA and CDR2 to YSYEKL. The CDR3 measures 15 amino acids from cysteine to phenylalanine. Solely the CDR3 DNA is kept, with 45 bases framed from the first base. Sorted unstimulated T cells and proliferating T cells recovered from mixed lymphocyte reactions were subjected to TCRbeta CDR3 sequencing. Fresh whole blood from approximately 9 HLA-typed healthy donors was used to isolate PBMCs. The method behind the library was the immunoSEQ multiplex PCR assay. Around 10^5 TCR templates per sample were assayed by the deep sequencing platform. Genomic DNA extracted from sorted T cells was used for TCRbeta CDR3 sequencing. The authors' analysis ran thus. The R programming language was used for clonal analysis of TCRbeta CDR3 data. Comparing unstimulated samples against CFSE-low samples taken after the reaction was how alloreactive CD4+ and CD8+ clones were defined. Regulatory or non-regulatory origin was assigned to alloreactive CD4+ clones by matching of sequences to sorted unstimulated Treg and non-Treg repertoires. The source is immuneACCESS, and TCRdb retained only in-frame sequences with V and J called. Part of the clones is not carried over; for the studies checked, unresolved V genes explain less than half of this, and the remainder is unexplained. D and trimming were read from the DNA, whereas the V and J calls and clone size are those reported in that table. The sample table contains roughly 100,000 clones; only one count was recorded for approximately 94% of them. 0.25% to 0.35% of the sample goes to the ten largest clones.

Here is what the overall study found, with its caveats: Sequences below about 10^-5 frequency were poorly captured, so only a minor fraction of alloreactive clones could be mapped to unstimulated subsets. Unstimulated naive T cells appeared more diverse than memory T cells, and naive cells seemed to contribute substantially to the alloresponse. Siplizumab significantly reduced the cumulative frequency of alloreactive sequences traceable to unstimulated CD4+ memory T cells. No functional confirmation was obtained for the suppressive function of proliferating Tregs from siplizumab cultures. About 75-97% of proliferating CD4+ or CD8+ clones could not be given a naive or memory phenotype. In reactions with siplizumab, an average of about 62% of mappable alloreactive CD4+ clones were Treg-derived, compared with roughly 26% in control reactions.

This receptor was taken from a human donor in good health. Sequenced: CD4+ T cells sorted from blood. The chain was built from TRBV4-1 and TRBJ2-1; the D region is possibly TRBD1 or TRBD2, each matching across 5 bases. The base sequence is TGCGCCAGCAGCCAACCCCCCCAGAGGGGAGATGAGCAGTTCTTC. This is translated as CASSQPPQRGDEQFF.